This T cell receptor beta chain comes out of a study of cytomegalovirus exposure and HLA in healthy donors. Regarding the study as a whole: Researchers catalogued about 150 TCR beta chains as cytomegalovirus-associated.

Germline V gene data show CDR1 as ENHRY and CDR2 as SYGVKD. CDR3 length: 13 amino acids. V lost 10 bases and J lost 1, with 13 bases in between. TCRdb keeps only in-frame clones here, not all; method: immunoSEQ multiplex PCR. Among 150,000 to 200,000 clones listed, roughly 80% were seen once. With regard to this clone: The antigen is not known.

This TCR derives from a woman aged 18-30 years in good health and CMV-seropositive. Sequencing input: PBMCs. This chain connects TRBV10-3 to TRBJ1-2; weak D call: TRBD1 (6 bases). Written as DNA, the CDR3 is TGTGCCAACCAGGGGTCGGATAACTATGGCTACACCTTC. As protein: CANQGSDNYGYTF.